This T cell receptor (beta chain) was sequenced for a study of identical twins (dated by TCRdb to the mid-2010s). Regarding the complete study: TCR alpha and beta repertoires from monozygotic twins, unrelated adults of various ages and cord blood were deep-sequenced to test whether fetal clonotypes persist. Replicate twin experiments were performed at different times using different library preparation protocols to rule out contamination. General study outcomes and caveats: Abundant cord blood beta clonotypes had fewer insertions, young adult naive repertoires showed a similar but weaker trend, and memory repertoires showed no such trend. In beta out-of-frame sequences, excess twin sharing was weaker, because having fewer shared sequences lowered the signal-to-noise ratio. Zero-insertion analyses could be partly confounded by invariant T cells such as MAIT and iNKT, although diverse VJ usage argued against such confounding for most clonotypes. In monozygotic twins, recombination models systematically underestimated out-of-frame TCR alpha sharing, but the models matched the sharing seen between unrelated individuals. Compared with coincidental sharing between unrelated individuals, out-of-frame TCR alpha sequences shared between twins showed an excess of sequences with low generation probability. Because the same donors could not be followed over many years, the conclusions depended on cross-sectional statistical analysis.

Receptor libraries were prepared by 5' RACE. The sample was run on an Illumina HiSeq 2000. Template switching introduced a universal primer binding site; the final cDNA contained a unique molecular identifier, enabling accurate counting of TCR cDNA molecules. Specific primers in the conserved constant-segment region were used to synthesize first-strand cDNA for TCR alpha and beta chains. To control for contamination, each cDNA library was double barcoded with a SMART-Mk sample barcode plus Illumina barcodes. TruSeq adapter sequences, together with Illumina sample barcodes, were added in two successive PCR steps. The TCR alpha and beta cDNA libraries were sequenced on the Illumina HiSeq platform using custom primers. The study's processing was this. Unique molecular identifiers were extracted from raw reads with MiGEC, and CDR3 positions were determined with MiXCR. For each individual, recombination models were inferred using an EM algorithm with the repgenHMM and IGoR tools. The analysis of shared clonotypes was done with the tcR package in R, with sharing normalized by the product of cloneset sizes. To study raw recombination free of thymic and clonal selection effects, out-of-frame nonproductive sequences were analyzed. TCRdb trimmed the raw reads at Q25, called clones with MiXCR and kept productive beta chains. Every CDR3 protein is listed once, alongside the most common genes and DNA of its rows. The V and J calls, along with clone size, are taken from TCRdb and not from the paper's own processing. Counted in this sample were about 1.7 million distinct CDR3 sequences; about 30% of them appeared once. The ten top clones hold approximately 0.25% of the sample.

Many counts were recorded for this clonotype. No cognate antigen has been identified for it. Per-nucleotide qualities are absent, and no much larger clonotype sits a single base away. Only healthy Caucasian donors were included. Material: cord blood. The sequence derives from a newborn girl in good health.

For the CDR3, the sequence is CASSQVVQETQYF. The DNA sequence is TGCGCCAGCAGCCAAGTTGTCCAAGAGACCCAGTACTTC. The chain is made from TRBV4-1 and TRBJ2-5; no D gene can be assigned with confidence. CDR1 and CDR2 are read off the germline V gene as MGHRA and YSYEKL. The junction shows trimming of 1 base on V and 1 base on J, plus 4 bases between the germline ends. Its CDR3 holds 13 amino acids, cysteine through phenylalanine. Only the CDR3 part of the read is kept: 39 bases, read in frame from the first base.